This TCR beta chain is from a study of identical twins. Study-wide results and caveats: A partial confounding effect on zero-insertion analyses could come from invariant MAIT and iNKT cells. Alpha sequences out of frame and shared by twins had excess low generation probability.

With 6 bases removed from V and 2 bases from J, the gap between germline ends came to 10 bases. This CDR3 is built from 13 residues. The germline CDR1 and CDR2 sequences are MDHEN and SYDVKM. The sample holds many counts of this clonotype. Its antigen is not known. TCRdb itself ran the 5' RACE reads through MiXCR, one entry per CDR3 protein. The table shows 400,000 to 500,000 distinct CDR3 sequences, with roughly an eighth occurring only once. The same specimen was also included in a second study, on yellow fever vaccine responses in identical twins.

The source material was CD4+ T cells sorted from blood. This TCR was recovered from a woman aged 18-29 years in good health. The chain combines TRBV28 with TRBJ1-2; D not resolved. CDR3 residues: CASSPDENYGYTF. The DNA of the CDR3 is TGTGCCAGCAGCCCTGACGAAAACTATGGCTACACCTTC.